Each of the 16 T cell receptor beta chains below was sequenced from the same sample in a study of blood T cell repertoires in COVID-19. Sequenced by immunoSEQ multiplex PCR; TCRdb stores in-frame clones only, minus some. The table has 110,000 to 150,000 clones, over 80% seen once. Sequencing used PBMCs or T cells enriched from blood (not recorded which). These receptor sequences come from a woman aged 40 to 55 who had recovered from COVID-19.

The chain combines TRBV30 with TRBJ1-6, with TRBD1 matching over 8 bases. The CDR3 length is 12 residues. Losses at the gene ends were 7 bases for V and 5 bases for J; bases not matched to a gene: 1. Germline V gene sequence: CDR1 GTSNPN, CDR2 SVGIG (reference sequence). The DNA of the CDR3 is TGTGCCTTGACAGGGGATAATTCACCCCTCCACTTT. It specifies CALTGDNSPLHF.

The chain recombines TRBV5-6 with TRBJ2-7, with TRBD2 as a possible D gene (5 bases). V gave up 0 bases and J gave up 5 bases, with 9 bases separating them. Germline CDR1 is SGHDT and CDR2 is YYEEEE. This CDR3 is built from 13 residues. CDR3 region: CASSLVNGDEQYF. CDR3 coding DNA: TGTGCCAGCAGCTTGGTCAACGGGGACGAGCAGTACTTC.

This clone was observed a single time. J is TRBJ1-1 and V is TRBV6-5; a weak D match, TRBD1 (5 bases). CDR3 length: 12 residues. The ends were cut back, 7 bases at V and 7 bases at J, with 13 bases in the middle. CDR1 and CDR2 from the germline V gene are MNHEY and SVGAGI. The DNA of the CDR3 is TGTGCCAGCATTGGGGGAGGCGGTGAAGCTTTCTTT. Encoded protein: CASIGGGGEAFF.

The chain couples TRBV7-9 to TRBJ2-2, with D maybe TRBD2 (7 bases). The CDR3 runs 15 residues. CDR1 and CDR2 from the germline V gene are SEHNR and FQNEAQ (reference sequence). Between the trimmed V and J ends, which lost 6 bases and 5 bases, there was a span of 16 bases. CDR3 DNA sequence: TGTGCCAGCAGAAAAACGGGGGGCTTTACCGGGGAGCTGTTTTTT. Encoded protein: CASRKTGGFTGELFF.

This clone appeared a single time. The chain employs TRBV4-1 and TRBJ1-6, with D possibly TRBD1 on 6 matching bases. The germline V gene encodes CDR1 MGHRA and CDR2 YSYEKL. The V gene lost 5 bases and the J gene lost 6 bases, with 17 bases spanning the gap. The CDR3 covers 16 residues. CDR3 amino acids: CASSSSRGGLNSPLHF. The CDR3 DNA is TGCGCCAGCAGCTCCTCCCGGGGGGGGCTTAATTCACCCCTCCACTTT.

This chain links TRBV3-1 (or the pseudogene TRBV3-2) with TRBJ1-1; TRBD1 matches at 8 bases. In germline, CDR1 is LGHDT, CDR2 YNNKEL (reference sequence). The V and J ends lost 6 bases and 3 bases, in that order; junction bases with no gene match: 6. The CDR3 spans 14 residues. CDR3: CASRLQGGDTEAFF. Written as DNA, the CDR3 is TGTGCCAGCAGGCTACAGGGGGGAGACACTGAAGCTTTCTTT.

This clone was seen once. The rearrangement links TRBV6-5 to TRBJ1-2; D ambiguous. V lost 6 bases and J 0 bases, leaving 14 bases between the germline ends. Germline lookup yields CDR1 MNHEY and CDR2 SVGAGI. The CDR3 is 15 residues long. CDR3 coding DNA: TGTGCCAGCAGGTACCCAGGAGGCACTAACTATGGCTACACCTTC. Protein: CASRYPGGTNYGYTF.

The V gene is TRBV2, the J gene TRBJ2-7, with D perhaps TRBD2 (6 bases). V was cut by 4 bases and J by 4 bases, with 17 bases left in between. Germline lookup yields CDR1 SNHLY and CDR2 FYNNEI. The CDR3 length is 15 residues. The CDR3 DNA sequence: TGTGCCAGCAGTGCCCTTCTTGGGGGAGGATACGAGCAGTACTTC. It specifies CASSALLGGGYEQYF.

The J gene is TRBJ2-5, the V gene TRBV20-1; D gene unclear. This CDR3 has 13 amino acids. V was trimmed by 3 bases and J by 1 base, leaving 9 bases between them. Germline loops: CDR1 DFQATT, CDR2 SNEGSKA (reference sequence). The CDR3 spells CSASFVSQETQYF. The CDR3 region has the DNA TGCAGTGCTAGTTTTGTGAGCCAAGAGACCCAGTACTTC.

This chain uses TRBV7-3 with TRBJ2-3; 11 bases fit TRBD2. Trimming cost V 5 bases and J 2 bases; bases outside gene matches: 3. Germline CDR1 is SGHTA and CDR2 is FQGTGA. The CDR3 totals 15 residues. Here the CDR3 reads CASSLGLAATDTQYF. The CDR3, as DNA: TGTGCCAGCAGCCTGGGACTAGCGGCCACAGATACGCAGTATTTT.

This chain uses TRBV19 with TRBJ1-1; a possible D gene is TRBD1 (5 bases). Trimming left V 3 bases short and J 4 bases short, with 18 bases between. CDR3 length: 16 amino acids. The germline gives CDR1 LNHDA, CDR2 SQIVND (reference sequence). The CDR3 region is CASSIPGRDGRTEAFF. The CDR3, as DNA: TGTGCCAGTAGTATCCCGGGGAGGGACGGGCGCACTGAAGCTTTCTTT.

This clone was counted between two and nine times. The chain employs TRBV5-1 and TRBJ2-7; 11 nucleotides agree with TRBD1. J gave up 3 bases and V 0 bases, and 11 bases lay outside the gene matches. This CDR3 is built from 18 residues. Germline loops: CDR1 SGHRS, CDR2 YFSETQ. In DNA form, the CDR3 reads TGCGCCAGCAGCTTGGTTCCCGGGACAGGGGGGCGAATCTACGAGCAGTACTTC. Its protein is CASSLVPGTGGRIYEQYF.

V gene TRBV27 combines with J gene TRBJ2-5; D gene ambiguous. This CDR3 is built from 14 residues. V lost 2 bases to trimming and J lost 2 bases, with 9 bases between them. Germline V lookup: CDR1 MNHEY, CDR2 SMNVEV (reference sequence). This CDR3 is CASSLDRLQETQYF. CDR3 DNA sequence: TGTGCCAGCAGTTTAGACCGACTTCAAGAGACCCAGTACTTC.

The genes are TRBV2 and TRBJ2-7; D is perhaps TRBD1 (6 bases). V was cut by 2 bases and J by 2 bases, with 10 bases left in between. Germline CDR1 SNHLY, CDR2 FYNNEI. CDR3 size: 14 residues. CDR3 in amino acids: CASSEWGPAYEQYF. The CDR3 coding sequence is TGTGCCAGCAGTGAATGGGGGCCCGCCTACGAGCAGTACTTC.

V and J are TRBV19 and TRBJ1-5; TRBD1 agrees at 10 bases. The V gene end was trimmed by 0 bases and the J gene end by 4 bases; junction bases not matched to a gene: 6. CDR3 size: 17 residues. CDR1 is LNHDA and CDR2 is SQIVND in the germline V gene (reference sequence). Here the CDR3 DNA reads TGTGCCAGTAGTATAGATCAAAGGACAGGGGGGAATCAGCCCCAGCATTTT. It yields the protein CASSIDQRTGGNQPQHF.

The V and J genes are TRBV12-3 or TRBV12-4 and TRBJ2-3, with D perhaps TRBD2 (5 bases). The CDR3 contains 13 residues. V was pared by 6 bases and J by 5 bases, with 12 bases between. CDR3: CASSPRLQDTQYF. The CDR3 region has the DNA TGTGCCAGCAGCCCCCGACTACAAGATACGCAGTATTTT.